This T cell receptor (beta chain) was retrieved from a study of T cells in Graves' hyperthyroidism and ophthalmopathy. General study findings and limits: Median prediction lead before ophthalmopathy onset was 6.5 months with the model.

This clonotype has ten or more counts. Its antigen remains unidentified. Template material for amplifying TCR beta CDR3 regions consisted of RNA transcripts. During a first-round RT-PCR of the TCR CDR3, the HTBI primer set was used. TCRdb re-derived calls from the multiplex PCR reads in MiXCR, one entry per CDR3 protein. This table holds 250,000 to 350,000 distinct CDR3 sequences, 15% to 20% found once. Germline V gene data show CDR1 as SGHNT and CDR2 as YENEEA. Trimming pared 1 base from V and 4 bases from J, leaving 7 bases between. The CDR3 covers 13 residues. This chain uses TRBV11-3 with TRBJ1-1; D is unclear. The sequence derives from a woman aged 55 to 70 with Graves' ophthalmopathy. Source material: blood. CDR3 sequence reads: CASSLGVGTEAFF. The CDR3 DNA sequence: TGTGCCAGCAGCTTAGGTGTGGGCACTGAAGCTTTCTTT.